The 8 T cell receptor beta chains below come from one sample, sequenced in a study of blood T cell repertoires in COVID-19 (dated by TCRdb to 2020 to 2021). Library generation was performed with the immunoSEQ multiplex PCR assay. TCRdb holds this immuneACCESS table with in-frame rearrangements only. Some clones are missing; in checked studies, unresolved V genes explain under half, and the rest has no known cause. This sample has over 130,000 clones in its table, and roughly nine tenths of those were observed once. Roughly 2.5% of the sample is taken by the ten largest. Sequenced: peripheral blood. These receptors were collected from a human donor with COVID-19, enrolled during active disease. The donor label of this sample is uncertain.

The rearrangement joins TRBV10-3 to TRBJ1-3; D is unclear. Looked up from germline, CDR1 is ENHRY and CDR2 is SYGVKD. This CDR3 has 16 amino acids. V shed 0 bases and J shed 0 bases, with 9 bases lying between them. The CDR3 sequence is CAISESGRNSGNTIYF. The CDR3 nucleotides read TGTGCCATCAGTGAGTCGGGCAGGAACTCTGGAAACACCATATATTTT.

The chain couples TRBV14 to TRBJ2-7; D not resolved. Germline V CDR1 and CDR2: SGHDN, FVKESK. Trimming left V 6 bases short and J 6 bases short, with 9 bases between. The CDR3 length is 11 residues. The CDR3, as DNA: TGTGCCAGCAGTTGGAGTGGCGAGCAGTACTTC. Residues: CASSWSGEQYF.

The chain employs TRBV5-6 and TRBJ1-1, with TRBD1 identical over 8 bases. Germline V gene data show CDR1 as SGHDT and CDR2 as YYEEEE. There are 13 residues in the CDR3. The ends lost 4 bases at V and 9 bases at J; junction bases unmatched: 8. CDR3 in DNA: TGTGCCAGCAGCCAAGCAGGGGGCGGGCAAGCTTTCTTT. It encodes CASSQAGGGQAFF. Combining the CDR3 with reference TRBV5-6 and TRBJ1-1 gives the whole variable domain DAGVTQSPTHLIKTRGQQVTLRCSPKSGHDTVSWYQQALGQGPQFIFQYYEEEERQRGNFPDRFSGHQFPNYSSELNVNALLLGDSALYLCASSQAGGGQAFFGQGTRLTVV.

The J gene is TRBJ1-1, the V gene TRBV29-1; D call uncertain. V gave up 6 bases and J gave up 0 bases, with 11 bases separating them. This CDR3 spans 13 amino acids. Germline V gives CDR1 SQVTM, CDR2 ANQGSEA. The CDR3 bases are TGCAGCGTCGGACTGCAAATGAACACTGAAGCTTTCTTT. Its protein product is CSVGLQMNTEAFF. Variable domain in full (rest from reference TRBV29-1 and TRBJ1-1): SAVISQKPSRDICQRGTSLTIQCQVDSQVTMMFWYRQQPGQSLTLIATANQGSEATYESGFVIDKFPISRPNLTFSTLTVSNMSPEDSSIYLCSVGLQMNTEAFFGQGTRLTVV.

The sample holds one count of this clone. V is TRBV7-2 and J is TRBJ1-4; D call uncertain. Germline loops: CDR1 SGHTA, CDR2 FQGNSA. Trimming left V 1 base short and J 4 bases short, with 7 bases between. CDR3 length: 14 amino acids. CDR3 in DNA: TGTGCCAGCAGCTTAGTCAGCGTTAATGAAAAACTGTTTTTT. It codes for CASSLVSVNEKLFF.

This clone came up a few times. This chain links TRBV12-3 or TRBV12-4 with TRBJ2-5, with 7 bases aligning to TRBD2. J gave up 3 bases and V 6 bases, and 4 bases lay outside the gene matches. The CDR3 has 13 amino acids. CDR3 sequence (DNA): TGTGCCAGCAGGCCCGCGGGGGAAGAGACCCAGTACTTC. Its protein product is CASRPAGEETQYF.

This chain joins TRBV5-6 and TRBJ2-7; D is uncertain. V was pared by 1 base and J by 2 bases, with 10 bases between. The CDR3 runs 14 residues. Germline-derived CDR1 and CDR2 are SGHDT and YYEEEE. The CDR3: CASSLTSHAYEQYF. The CDR3 region has the DNA TGTGCCAGCAGCTTGACAAGTCATGCCTACGAGCAGTACTTC.

The chain joins TRBV7-8 to TRBJ1-4; D is uncertain. Germline CDR1 reads SGHVS; CDR2 reads FQNEAQ. This CDR3 spans 12 amino acids. Trimming pared 5 bases from V and 12 bases from J, leaving 13 bases between. CDR3 coding DNA: TGTGCCAGCAGCCCCCCAAGTGGAGAACTGTTTTTT. Protein: CASSPPSGELFF.